Each of the 13 T cell receptor beta chains below was sequenced from the same sample in a study of CD8 T cells in ankylosing spondylitis. The study, taken as a whole, reports: What appeared characteristic of ankylosing spondylitis blood was a TCR beta motif of fewer than ten highly homologous variants.

Which antigens these TCRs recognize remains unknown. TCRdb reprocessed the 5' RACE reads with MiXCR, giving one entry per CDR3 protein. The data hold 700,000 or so distinct CDR3 sequences, with roughly 19% observed a single time. The sample comprised blood, either unsorted or a sorted T cell fraction (not recorded which). All receptors come from a male donor with ankylosing spondylitis.

This clonotype came up a few times. This chain uses TRBV28 with TRBJ2-7; the D is unclear. Germline-derived CDR1 and CDR2 are MDHEN and SYDVKM. The CDR3 runs 16 residues. Trimming took 7 bases from V and 3 from J, leaving 22 bases between them. The CDR3 DNA reads TGTGCCAGCATGTCCGGCCTGGCGGCAGTCCTCTACGAGCAGTACTTC. It translates to CASMSGLAAVLYEQYF.

This clonotype was observed a handful of times. The CDR3 DNA is TGCGCCAGCAGGCAGAGCGGGGGGAGCTCCTACGAGCAGTACTTC. This codes for CASRQSGGSSYEQYF. The chain couples TRBV5-1 to TRBJ2-7, with 9 nucleotides matching TRBD2. V shed 5 bases, J shed 0 bases, and the junction held 6 bases outside the gene matches. CDR1 SGHRS and CDR2 YFSETQ come from the germline V gene. CDR3 size: 15 residues.

This clonotype showed up just a few times. The chain has TRBV10-3 and TRBJ1-1; D not resolved. The germline V and J ends were trimmed by 3 bases and 1 base, with 12 bases remaining between them. This CDR3 region has 15 residues. From germline, CDR1 is ENHRY and CDR2 SYGVKD. CDR3 loop: CAISERLIPNTEAFF. CDR3 nucleotide sequence: TGTGCCATCAGTGAACGTCTAATCCCGAACACTGAAGCTTTCTTT.

The table lists this clonotype with a few counts. The rearrangement uses TRBV4-1 and TRBJ2-1, with TRBD2 matching 12 bases. The V and J ends lost 1 base and 4 bases, in that order; junction bases with no gene match: 5. Germline CDR1 and CDR2: MGHRA and YSYEKL. This CDR3 contains 17 residues. The CDR3 DNA reads TGCGCCAGCAGCCAAGGCTGGACTAGCGGGACATACAATGAGCAGTTCTTC. Translated, it gives CASSQGWTSGTYNEQFF.

The chain links TRBV20-1 to TRBJ1-2; D is uncertain. Germline CDR1 and CDR2: DFQATT and SNEGSKA (reference sequence). V lost 3 bases to trimming and J lost 4 bases, with 15 bases between them. This CDR3 has 14 residues. CDR3 sequence reads: CSASGWTSGYGYTF. In DNA, the CDR3 is TGCAGTGCTAGCGGCTGGACCTCGGGCTATGGCTACACCTTC.

The rearrangement joins TRBV12-3 or TRBV12-4 to TRBJ2-5; 7 bases match TRBD2. CDR3 length equals 16 residues. After removal of 3 bases from V and 4 bases from J, the junction contained 11 bases not matched to a gene. The CDR3 sequence is CASSLGGVSYGETQYF. The DNA for the CDR3 is TGTGCCAGCAGTTTGGGGGGGGTAAGCTATGGAGAGACCCAGTACTTC.

This rearrangement joins TRBV12-3 or TRBV12-4 to TRBJ2-1, with 7 bases lining up with TRBD1. The CDR3 consists of 13 residues. Trimming at V came to 3 bases and at J to 10 bases, leaving 6 bases not matched to a gene. CDR3 region: CASSFGTAQEQFF. DNA for the CDR3: TGTGCCAGCAGTTTTGGGACAGCACAAGAGCAGTTCTTC.

The table lists this clonotype with many counts. The CDR3 reads CASSLVASSYNEQFF. The DNA for the CDR3 is TGCGCCAGCAGCTTGGTCGCTTCTTCCTACAATGAGCAGTTCTTC. The chain recombines TRBV5-1 with TRBJ2-1; D unclear. CDR1 is SGHRS and CDR2 is YFSETQ in the germline V gene. This CDR3 has 15 residues. Deletions cut 0 bases from V and 1 base from J, with 8 bases between. The variable domain in full, completed from reference TRBV5-1 and TRBJ2-1, reads KAGVTQTPRYLIKTRGQQVTLSCSPISGHRSVSWYQQTPGQGLQFLFEYFSETQRNKGNFPGRFSGRQFSNSRSEMNVSTLELGDSALYLCASSLVASSYNEQFFGPGTRLTVL.

The V call is TRBV7-2, the J call TRBJ2-7; 7 nucleotides match TRBD2. This CDR3 has 14 residues. With V trimmed by 5 bases and J by 6 bases, 10 bases remained unmatched. Looked up from germline, CDR1 is SGHTA and CDR2 is FQGNSA. The CDR3 is CASSNQGLVAEQYF. CDR3 nucleotides: TGTGCCAGCAGCAACCAAGGACTAGTTGCCGAGCAGTACTTC.

This clonotype occurred a few times. J is TRBJ2-7 and V is TRBV2; possibly TRBD1 or TRBD2 for D (5 bases each). Trimming shortened V by 7 bases and J by 5 bases, and 12 bases separated the two germline ends. Germline V gene data show CDR1 as SNHLY and CDR2 as FYNNEI. The CDR3 is 12 residues long. The CDR3 here is CASTGGLDEQYF. CDR3 DNA: TGTGCCAGCACTGGGGGTCTTGACGAGCAGTACTTC. Together with reference TRBV2 and TRBJ2-7, the CDR3 gives the full variable domain: EPEVTQTPSHQVTQMGQEVILRCVPISNHLYFYWYRQILGQKVEFLVSFYNNEISEKSEIFDDQFSVERPDGSNFTLKIRSTKLEDSAMYFCASTGGLDEQYFGPGTRLTVT.

This clonotype has a count of ten or more. The rearrangement joins TRBV12-3 or TRBV12-4 to TRBJ2-1; 11 bases agree with TRBD2. The CDR3 length is 15 residues. The junction had 5 bases not matched to a gene; V was cut back by 6 bases and J by 4 bases. The CDR3: CASSPLAGGYNEQFF. The CDR3 nucleotides read TGTGCCAGCAGCCCGCTAGCGGGAGGTTACAATGAGCAGTTCTTC.

This clonotype was picked up a small number of times. CDR3 protein: CASSLRGLRTGELFF. The CDR3, as DNA: TGTGCCAGCAGTCTAAGGGGGTTGCGCACCGGGGAGCTGTTTTTT. The gene calls are TRBV28 and TRBJ2-2; weak D call: TRBD1 (6 bases). The length of the CDR3 is 15 residues. Germline V gene lookup returns CDR1 MDHEN and CDR2 SYDVKM. Trimming shortened V by 5 bases and J by 4 bases, and 14 bases separated the two germline ends.

Only a few counts were recorded for this clonotype. The chain is built from TRBV11-2 and TRBJ2-2; no clear D gene. Germline V gene lookup returns CDR1 SGHAT and CDR2 FQNNGV. This CDR3 is built from 15 residues. V lost 1 base and J lost 1, with 7 bases in between. The CDR3 loop reads CASSLVVQNTGELFF. The CDR3 DNA sequence: TGTGCCAGCAGCTTAGTGGTCCAGAACACCGGGGAGCTGTTTTTT.